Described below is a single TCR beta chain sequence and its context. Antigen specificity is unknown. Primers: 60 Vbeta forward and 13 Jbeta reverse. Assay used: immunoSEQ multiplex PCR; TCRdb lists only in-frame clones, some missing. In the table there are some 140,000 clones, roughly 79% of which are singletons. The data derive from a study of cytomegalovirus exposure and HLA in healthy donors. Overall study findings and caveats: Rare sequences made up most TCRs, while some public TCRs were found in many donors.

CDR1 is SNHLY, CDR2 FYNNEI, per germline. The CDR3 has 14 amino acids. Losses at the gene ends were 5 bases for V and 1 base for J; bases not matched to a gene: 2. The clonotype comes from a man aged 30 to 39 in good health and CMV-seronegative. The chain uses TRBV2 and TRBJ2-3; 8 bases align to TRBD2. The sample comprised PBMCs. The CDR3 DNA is TGTGCCAGCAGTACGGGGGGGCGCACAGATACGCAGTATTTT. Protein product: CASSTGGRTDTQYF.